The 30 T cell receptor beta chains below were found in one sample sequenced in a study of blood T cells in healthy people across ages. A second PCR of about 6 to 11 cycles used a sample-barcoded 5' primer and a J-beta primer mix. Each CDR3 protein gets one entry after TCRdb re-called the 5' RACE reads with MiXCR. The sample shows more than 1,000,000 distinct CDR3 sequences, almost 25% of them seen only once. These data are also associated with another study on T cells of mothers and their children.

The sample was blood. The receptors here all came from a girl aged 2 to 9 in good health.

This clonotype appeared a few times. The gene calls are TRBV4-1 and TRBJ1-2; D is unresolved. This CDR3 has 15 amino acids. V lost 6 bases to trimming and J lost 3 bases, with 17 bases between them. The V gene's germline CDR1 is MGHRA and CDR2 YSYEKL. This chain's CDR3 is CASRDTLKLDYGYTF. CDR3 bases: TGCGCCAGCAGAGATACTTTAAAGTTGGACTATGGCTACACCTTC.

V and J are TRBV12-3 or TRBV12-4 and TRBJ2-7; 7 nucleotides align to TRBD1. The junction had 6 bases not matched to a gene; V was cut back by 5 bases and J by 2 bases. CDR3 size: 14 residues. The CDR3 spells CASSGDSGAYEQYF. CDR3 sequence (DNA): TGTGCCAGCAGTGGGGACAGCGGAGCCTACGAGCAGTACTTC.

This clonotype was detected a few times. The V gene is TRBV29-1, the J gene TRBJ2-7; 9 bases match TRBD1. CDR1 is SQVTM, CDR2 ANQGSEA, per germline. V lost 6 bases, J lost 3 bases, and 9 bases stayed unmatched. The CDR3 extends over 14 amino acids. CDR3 nucleotide sequence: TGCAGCGTCTTATCGTTGGGACAGGGCTACGAGCAGTACTTC. It is translated as CSVLSLGQGYEQYF.

The chain has TRBV29-1 and TRBJ2-4, with D possibly being TRBD1 or TRBD2 (5 bases each). V was cut by 7 bases and J by 2 bases, with 9 bases left in between. The length of the CDR3 is 12 residues. Germline CDR1 is SQVTM and CDR2 is ANQGSEA. CDR3 protein: CSAGSTKNIQYF. The CDR3 bases are TGCAGCGCAGGGAGTACCAAAAACATTCAGTACTTC.

V usage is TRBV6-6 and J usage is TRBJ1-2, with 8 positions matching TRBD1. This CDR3 region has 14 residues. Germline loops: CDR1 MNHNY, CDR2 SVGAGI (reference sequence). V was pared by 5 bases and J by 7 bases, with 9 bases of the junction left unmatched. This CDR3 reads CASSTPLRGLGYTF. The CDR3 DNA is TGTGCCAGCAGTACCCCTCTCAGGGGGCTTGGCTACACCTTC.

The V and J genes are TRBV20-1 and TRBJ2-1, with TRBD2 matching over 10 bases. The J call may be in error: the DNA end matches TRBJ2-7 better. The CDR3 contains 16 residues. CDR1 and CDR2 (germline): DFQATT, SNEGSKA (reference sequence). This CDR3 is CSARAIGASGSHEQYF. DNA of the CDR3: TGCAGTGCTAGGGCGATCGGGGCTAGCGGGAGCCACGAGCAGTACTTC.

The V gene is TRBV29-1, the J gene TRBJ1-1; no clear D gene. CDR3 length equals 12 residues. The germline V gene encodes CDR1 SQVTM and CDR2 ANQGSEA. The V end lost 7 bases, the J end lost 11 bases, and 20 bases lay between the germline ends. DNA for the CDR3: TGCAGCGCAACCCGGGCCTCCCAAGAGGCTTTCTTT. This encodes CSATRASQEAFF.

This chain links TRBV20-1 with TRBJ2-1, with D perhaps TRBD1 (6 bases). The CDR3 length is 16 residues. Germline V CDR1 and CDR2: DFQATT, SNEGSKA (reference sequence). V lost 0 bases to trimming and J lost 2 bases, with 14 bases between them. The CDR3 nucleotides read TGCAGTGCTAGAGATTATATGGGACATACCTACAATGAGCAGTTCTTC. Residues: CSARDYMGHTYNEQFF.

The J gene is TRBJ2-2, the V gene TRBV6-1; TRBD2 is a possible D gene (6 bases). CDR3 length: 14 amino acids. The germline V gene has CDR1 MNHNS and CDR2 SASEGT. V was clipped by 2 bases and J by 11 bases, with 15 bases between them. CDR3 in amino acids: CASSERWGDSELFF. The CDR3 DNA follows: TGTGCCAGCAGTGAACGCTGGGGGGATTCCGAGCTGTTTTTT.

This clonotype was seen a few times. This chain connects TRBV27 to TRBJ2-6; D is unclear. This CDR3 region has 15 residues. Germline CDR1 reads MNHEY; CDR2 reads SMNVEV (reference sequence). V was shortened by 6 bases and J by 1 base, with 10 bases between the two germline ends. The CDR3 protein is CASSATTSGANVLTF. For the CDR3, the DNA is TGTGCCAGCAGCGCGACAACTTCTGGGGCCAACGTCCTGACTTTC.

The chain couples TRBV15 to TRBJ2-2; TRBD1 matches 9 bases. The CDR3 spans 16 residues. J lost 5 bases, V lost 5 bases, and 9 bases had no gene match. The germline CDR1 and CDR2 sequences are LNHNV and YYDKDF (reference sequence). Here the CDR3 DNA reads TGTGCCACCAGCGTATACAGGGGGCGCGAAACCGGGGAGCTGTTTTTT. Its protein is CATSVYRGRETGELFF.

V gene TRBV2 combines with J gene TRBJ2-5, with D perhaps TRBD1 (5 bases). The DNA end favors TRBJ2-7, so the J call may be wrong. The CDR3 extends over 14 amino acids. Germline CDR1 and CDR2: SNHLY and FYNNEI. CDR3 in amino acids: CASSTTASSYEQYF. The CDR3 coding sequence is TGTGCCAGTTCAACGACAGCCAGCTCCTACGAGCAGTACTTC.

The chain combines TRBV9 with TRBJ2-3, with 12 positions matching TRBD2. The J segment lost 8 bases and the V segment lost 0 bases, leaving 7 bases of the junction unmatched. The CDR3 extends over 16 amino acids. The germline gives CDR1 SGDLS, CDR2 YYNGEE. This chain's CDR3 is CASSVELAGGRGTQYF. CDR3 DNA sequence: TGTGCCAGCAGCGTAGAACTAGCGGGAGGTAGGGGTACGCAGTATTTT.

This clonotype was seen a few times. The chain recombines TRBV7-2 with TRBJ2-5; 8 nucleotides align to TRBD2. The J call may be wrong; the DNA end is better matched by TRBJ2-1. The CDR3 consists of 15 residues. From germline, CDR1 is SGHTA and CDR2 FQGNSA. The CDR3 bases are TGTGCCAGCAGGCTAGAGGTGGGACTAGTCAATGAGCAGTTCTTC. Its protein product is CASRLEVGLVNEQFF.

This chain connects TRBV7-3 to TRBJ2-1; D is ambiguous. Germline-derived CDR1 and CDR2 are SGHTA and FQGTGA. The ends were cut back, 5 bases at V and 8 bases at J, with 13 bases in the middle. This CDR3 spans 13 amino acids. This CDR3 reads CASSPFGAHEQFF. For the CDR3, the DNA is TGTGCCAGCAGCCCCTTTGGCGCTCATGAGCAGTTCTTC.

The V and J genes are TRBV27 and TRBJ2-5; TRBD2 agrees at 10 bases. Gene TRBJ2-1 matches the end of the DNA better, so the J call may be wrong. This CDR3 spans 16 amino acids. CDR1 is MNHEY and CDR2 is SMNVEV in the germline V gene (reference sequence). DNA of the CDR3: TGTGCCAGCAGCAATCGAGCGGGAGGGCCTGTAAAGGAGCAGTTCTTC. Protein product: CASSNRAGGPVKEQFF.

In this sample, this clonotype turned up a few times. The genes are TRBV9 and TRBJ2-1; D is uncertain. Germline loops: CDR1 SGDLS, CDR2 YYNGEE. The CDR3 covers 12 residues. V dropped 0 bases and J dropped 7 bases, with 5 bases sitting between them. This CDR3 is CASSVVANEQFF. The DNA for the CDR3 is TGTGCCAGCAGCGTAGTCGCTAATGAGCAGTTCTTC. Full variable domain (outside the CDR3, taken from reference TRBV9 and TRBJ2-1): DSGVTQTPKHLITATGQRVTLRCSPRSGDLSVYWYQQSLDQGLQFLIQYYNGEERAKGNILERFSAQQFPDLHSELNLSSLELGDSALYFCASSVVANEQFFGPGTRLTVL.

There are a few counts of this clonotype. The chain couples TRBV11-1 to TRBJ2-1; TRBD2 agrees at 7 bases. The CDR3 has 17 residues. Germline trimming cut 6 bases from V and 3 bases from J; bases unmatched to any gene: 14. Per the germline V gene, CDR1 is SGHAT and CDR2 is FQDESV (reference sequence). The CDR3 nucleotides read TGTGCCAGCAGACCCCGGGGCGGGAGTTGGCGCTACAATGAGCAGTTCTTC. It encodes CASRPRGGSWRYNEQFF. Together with reference TRBV11-1 and TRBJ2-1, the CDR3 gives the full variable domain: EAEVAQSPRYKITEKSQAVAFWCDPISGHATLYWYRQILGQGPELLVQFQDESVVDDSQLPKDRFSAERLKGVDSTLKIQPAELGDSAMYLCASRPRGGSWRYNEQFFGPGTRLTVL.

This clonotype has a count of ten or more. The chain is built from TRBV6-6 and TRBJ2-3; the D gene is possibly TRBD2 (6 bases). Germline CDR1 MNHNY, CDR2 SVGAGI (reference sequence). V lost 6 bases to trimming and J lost 7 bases, with 29 bases between them. The CDR3 runs to 18 residues. The CDR3 loop is CASSDTNLGSPAGNTQYF. Here the CDR3 DNA reads TGTGCCAGCAGCGATACTAACCTCGGGAGCCCGGCGGGAAATACGCAGTATTTT.

A few counts support this clonotype. The rearrangement joins TRBV6-6 to TRBJ2-1; D uncertain. Per the germline V gene, CDR1 is MNHNY and CDR2 is SVGAGI (reference sequence). The CDR3 runs to 13 residues. V lost 5 bases, J lost 9 bases, and 14 bases lay in between. CDR3 region: CASSPSAQVEQFF. CDR3 coding DNA: TGTGCCAGCAGTCCATCGGCTCAGGTTGAGCAGTTCTTC.

The CDR3: CASSFQGSPYNEQFF. The CDR3, as DNA: TGTGCCAGTAGCTTCCAGGGTTCCCCCTACAATGAGCAGTTCTTC. The chain employs TRBV19 and TRBJ2-1, with TRBD1 as a possible D gene (5 bases). Germline V CDR1 and CDR2: LNHDA, SQIVND (reference sequence). This CDR3 region has 15 residues. V lost 6 bases, J lost 2 bases, and 14 bases lay in between.

This clonotype was detected a few times. CDR3 loop: CASSLFPLTGPNEQYF. The CDR3 DNA sequence: TGTGCCAGCAGTTTATTCCCACTCACAGGGCCCAACGAGCAGTACTTC. The rearrangement joins TRBV12-3 or TRBV12-4 to TRBJ2-7; maybe TRBD1 (6 bases). The CDR3 extends over 16 amino acids. Trimming stripped 2 bases from V and 5 bases from J, with 19 bases between.

This clonotype was detected only a few times. As DNA, the CDR3 is TGCAGCGTTATATCCCCAGCGGGGGCCAAGTACAATGAGCAGTTCTTC. It is translated as CSVISPAGAKYNEQFF. This chain joins TRBV29-1 and TRBJ2-1, with 8 bases lining up with TRBD2. Per germline, CDR1 SQVTM and CDR2 ANQGSEA. This CDR3 region has 16 residues. Trimming took 5 bases from V and 4 from J; bases not matched to a gene: 13.

This clonotype was seen ten or more times. This chain connects TRBV18 to TRBJ2-6; tentative D call: TRBD1 (5 bases). V lost 1 base and J lost 0, with 10 bases in between. The CDR3 extends over 17 amino acids. In germline, CDR1 is KGHSH, CDR2 LQKENI. Here the CDR3 reads CASSPRTTNSGANVLTF. CDR3 DNA: TGTGCCAGCTCACCACGGACAACCAACTCTGGGGCCAACGTCCTGACTTTC.

The V call is TRBV20-1, the J call TRBJ2-7; D may be TRBD1 (5 bases). The germline V gene encodes CDR1 DFQATT and CDR2 SNEGSKA (reference sequence). V dropped 6 bases and J dropped 3 bases, with 12 bases sitting between them. The CDR3 is made up of 12 amino acids. The CDR3 nucleotides read TGCAGTGCACATGACAGAAACTACGAGCAGTACTTC. Amino acids: CSAHDRNYEQYF.

This clonotype was recorded a few times. The V call is TRBV19, the J call TRBJ2-1, with D possibly matching TRBD2 (6 bases). The J call may be wrong; the DNA end is better matched by TRBJ2-5. The CDR3 runs to 14 residues. Per the germline V gene, CDR1 is LNHDA and CDR2 is SQIVND (reference sequence). CDR3 region: CASSPTSKQETQYF. CDR3 nucleotide sequence: TGTGCCAGCTCACCTACTAGCAAACAAGAGACCCAGTACTTC.

The chain uses TRBV3-1 and TRBJ2-4, with TRBD2 identical over 8 bases. Germline V gene sequence: CDR1 LGHDT, CDR2 YNNKEL (reference sequence). V was pared by 1 base and J by 6 bases, with 11 bases of the junction left unmatched. The CDR3 extends over 17 amino acids. The CDR3 nucleotides are TGTGCCAGCAGCCAAGGGATCGCCCAGCGGGGGTTAAACATTCAGTACTTC. It encodes CASSQGIAQRGLNIQYF.

CDR3 sequence reads: CASSLDWVGEQFF. As DNA, the CDR3 is TGTGCCAGCAGCTTAGACTGGGTAGGTGAGCAGTTCTTC. This chain joins TRBV7-3 and TRBJ2-1; no clear D. V lost 2 bases, J lost 9 bases, and 11 bases lay in between. Germline-derived CDR1 and CDR2 are SGHTA and FQGTGA. The CDR3 loop spans 13 amino acids. The whole variable domain, filled in from reference TRBV7-3 and TRBJ2-1, reads GAGVSQTPSNKVTEKGKYVELRCDPISGHTALYWYRQSLGQGPEFLIYFQGTGAADDSGLPNDRFFAVRPEGSVSTLKIQRTERGDSAVYLCASSLDWVGEQFFGPGTRLTVL.

The table lists this clonotype with a few counts. The chain is built from TRBV6-1 and TRBJ2-5; 7 bases match TRBD1. The J call could be wrong; TRBJ2-7 is a better fit for the DNA end. The CDR3 sequence is 13 residues long. In germline, CDR1 is MNHNS, CDR2 SASEGT. The DNA for the CDR3 is TGTGCCAGCAGGGACAGGAAATTGTACGAGCAGTACTTC. The encoded protein is CASRDRKLYEQYF.

The CDR3 is CSARLLNQPQHF. Written as DNA, the CDR3 is TGCAGTGCTAGGTTATTAAATCAGCCCCAGCATTTT. The chain carries TRBV20-1 and TRBJ1-5, with D hard to call. There are 12 residues in the CDR3. The germline CDR1 and CDR2 sequences are DFQATT and SNEGSKA (reference sequence). Trimming stripped 3 bases from V and 4 bases from J, with 7 bases between.